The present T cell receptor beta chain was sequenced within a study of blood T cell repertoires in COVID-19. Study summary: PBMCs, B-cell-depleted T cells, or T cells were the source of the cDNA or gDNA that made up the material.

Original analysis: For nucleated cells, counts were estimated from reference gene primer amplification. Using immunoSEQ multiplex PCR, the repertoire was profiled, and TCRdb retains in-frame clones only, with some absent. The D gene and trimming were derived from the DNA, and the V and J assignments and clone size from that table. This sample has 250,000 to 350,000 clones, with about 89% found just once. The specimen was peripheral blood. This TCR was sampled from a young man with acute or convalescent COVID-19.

The CDR3 DNA reads TGTGCCAGCAGCTCACCTACGGGACACCCTGGGGCCAACGTCCTGACTTTC. This gives the protein CASSSPTGHPGANVLTF. The chain links TRBV5-4 to TRBJ2-6, with D tentatively TRBD1 (6 bases). Germline lookup yields CDR1 SGHNT and CDR2 YYREEE (reference sequence). The CDR3 is made up of 17 amino acids. Trimming shortened V by 3 bases and J by 2 bases, and 15 bases separated the two germline ends.